Each of the 14 T cell receptor beta chains below was sequenced from the same sample in a study of cytomegalovirus exposure and HLA in healthy donors. The primer mix had 60 Vbeta and 13 Jbeta primers. This table comes from immunoSEQ multiplex PCR, and its TCRdb copy is limited to in-frame clones, with some not included. This sample has about 180,000 clones, with about 80% found just once. Specimen: PBMCs. Source of these receptors: a man aged 30 to 45 in good health and CMV-seropositive.

The rearrangement joins TRBV4-1 to TRBJ1-2; 10 bases fit TRBD1. The V and J ends lost 0 bases and 4 bases, in that order; junction bases with no gene match: 5. CDR1 is MGHRA, CDR2 YSYEKL, per germline. This CDR3 has 16 amino acids. The CDR3 DNA sequence: TGCGCCAGCAGCCAAGAAATTAGGACAGGGGGCTATGGCTACACCTTC. Encoded protein: CASSQEIRTGGYGYTF.

Turning to this clone: The junction does not match germline at one end; this may be a read error. This chain links TRBV7-9 with TRBJ1-1; D remains unclear. Germline loops: CDR1 SEHNR, CDR2 FQNEAQ (reference sequence). This CDR3 is 12 amino acids long. Written as DNA, the CDR3 is TGTTCCAGCACCCCGGGGAACACTGAAGCTTTCTTT. This sequence encodes CSSTPGNTEAFF. The whole variable domain, remainder taken from reference TRBV7-9 and TRBJ1-1, is DTGVSQNPRHKITKRGQNVTFRCDPISEHNRLYWYRQTLGQGPEFLTYFQNEAQLEKSRLLSDRFSAERPKGSFSTLEIQRTEQGDSAMYLCSSTPGNTEAFFGQGTRLTVV.

The chain employs TRBV30 and TRBJ1-2; D is unclear. The CDR3 contains 13 residues. Germline CDR1 is GTSNPN and CDR2 is SVGIG (reference sequence). Trimming took off 2 bases at V and 8 bases at J, with 15 bases between the two ends. The CDR3 spells CAWSPRGVRGYTF. The CDR3 DNA reads TGTGCCTGGAGTCCCCGCGGGGTGCGGGGCTACACCTTC.

V and J are TRBV4-3 and TRBJ1-2; TRBD1 aligns across 9 bases. Germline-derived CDR1 and CDR2 are LGHNA and YSLEER. The length of the CDR3 is 16 residues. The V gene end was trimmed by 4 bases and the J gene end by 7 bases; junction bases not matched to a gene: 13. DNA for the CDR3: TGCGCCAGCAGCCCGGACCACTACAGGGGGCAGGGTGGCTACACCTTC. It encodes CASSPDHYRGQGGYTF.

This clone was found a few times. Other DNA sequences in the sample encode the same CDR3. The rearrangement joins TRBV2 to TRBJ1-2, with 7 nucleotides matching TRBD1. The CDR3 sequence is 14 residues long. Germline V CDR1 and CDR2: SNHLY, FYNNEI. With V trimmed by 1 base and J by 4 bases, 3 bases remained unmatched. CDR3 sequence reads: CASSEEGTAYGYTF. CDR3 in DNA: TGTGCCAGCAGTGAAGAGGGGACAGCCTATGGCTACACCTTC.

This chain joins TRBV9 and TRBJ1-2, with 7 bases fitting TRBD1. J was trimmed by 7 bases and V by 0 bases; bases with no gene match: 3. Per the germline V gene, CDR1 is SGDLS and CDR2 is YYNGEE. The CDR3 runs to 13 residues. CDR3 DNA: TGTGCCAGCAGCGTAGGACAGGGAGGTGGCTACACCTTC. Translating gives CASSVGQGGGYTF.

The genes are TRBV19 and TRBJ1-2; no firm D call. Germline V lookup: CDR1 LNHDA, CDR2 SQIVND (reference sequence). Trimming took 9 bases from V and 5 from J, leaving 19 bases between them. The CDR3 runs to 14 residues. CDR3 in DNA: TGTGCCAGGAGCTACTCCCTTTCCTCTTATGGCTACACCTTC. Translation: CARSYSLSSYGYTF. Full variable domain (remainder filled in from reference TRBV19 and TRBJ1-2): DGGITQSPKYLFRKEGQNVTLSCEQNLNHDAMYWYRQDPGQGLRLIYYSQIVNDFQKGDIAEGYSVSREKKESFPLTVTSAQKNPTAFYLCARSYSLSSYGYTFGSGTRLTVV.

This chain links TRBV9 with TRBJ1-1; the D is unclear. V shed 4 bases and J shed 2 bases, with 6 bases lying between them. The CDR3 is 12 residues long. Per the germline V gene, CDR1 is SGDLS and CDR2 is YYNGEE. CDR3: CASSSFNTEAFF. CDR3 nucleotide sequence: TGTGCCAGCAGCTCCTTCAACACTGAAGCTTTCTTT.

The genes are TRBV7-2 and TRBJ2-1, with 9 bases fitting TRBD2. V dropped 5 bases and J dropped 10; count of bases not matched to a gene: 15. This CDR3 comprises 16 residues. Germline CDR1 SGHTA, CDR2 FQGNSA. The CDR3 bases are TGTGCCAGCAGCCCGCGGCGGCTAGCGGGGACAATGGAGCAGTTCTTC. It specifies CASSPRRLAGTMEQFF.

This chain joins TRBV30 and TRBJ2-1, with TRBD2 as a possible D gene (7 bases). The CDR3 contains 15 residues. The V gene's germline CDR1 is GTSNPN and CDR2 SVGIG (reference sequence). The V end was cut by 3 bases, the J end by 7 bases, with 19 bases between. Here the CDR3 DNA reads TGTGCCTGGAGCGTGGGGGGGGCTATTCGGAATGAGCAGTTCTTC. It yields the protein CAWSVGGAIRNEQFF.

This chain joins TRBV9 and TRBJ2-1, with 9 bases fitting TRBD2. J lost 3 bases, V lost 6 bases, and 10 bases had no gene match. The length of the CDR3 is 16 residues. Per the germline V gene, CDR1 is SGDLS and CDR2 is YYNGEE. CDR3 DNA: TGTGCCAGCACCCAATCTGGTAGCGGGAGCTACAATGAGCAGTTCTTC. Translation gives CASTQSGSGSYNEQFF.

The V gene is TRBV10-3, the J gene TRBJ2-3; 7 bases map to TRBD1. Losses at the gene ends were 5 bases for V and 2 bases for J; bases not matched to a gene: 4. Germline values: CDR1 ENHRY, CDR2 SYGVKD. This CDR3 spans 14 amino acids. CDR3 in DNA: TGTGCCATCAGTAGGGGACAGACCACAGATACGCAGTATTTT. Translation: CAISRGQTTDTQYF.

This clone came up once. The chain couples TRBV27 to TRBJ2-7; weak D call: TRBD1 (6 bases). This CDR3 contains 15 residues. Germline V gene sequence: CDR1 MNHEY, CDR2 SMNVEV (reference sequence). Trimming pared 0 bases from V and 2 bases from J, leaving 11 bases between. The CDR3 bases are TGTGCCAGCAGTTTATCGCAGGACAGAGCCTACGAGCAGTACTTC. Translating gives CASSLSQDRAYEQYF.

This clone was seen only once. This rearrangement joins TRBV5-1 to TRBJ1-5; 11 bases are a match to TRBD1. V lost 4 bases and J lost 2; bases outside the gene matches: 2. The CDR3 loop spans 15 amino acids. Germline V gives CDR1 SGHRS, CDR2 YFSETQ. The CDR3 DNA reads as TGCGCCAGCAGCCCGGGACAGGGGGGCAATCAGCCCCAGCATTTT. Translation gives CASSPGQGGNQPQHF.